The 24 T cell receptor beta chains given below trace back to one sample, sequenced in a study of T cell repertoires in cytomegalovirus infection. Via MiXCR, TCRdb re-called the reads, giving one row per CDR3 protein. The table includes under 850,000 distinct CDR3 sequences, about a third detected once. Sequencing input: PBMCs. These receptors all stem from a human donor in good health (CMV status not recorded). Some clones in this sample may be carry-over from other donors' samples.

This clonotype was seen many times. The rearrangement joins TRBV7-2 to TRBJ2-2; a weak D match, TRBD1 (6 bases). Germline CDR1 SGHTA, CDR2 FQGNSA. Trimming took 5 bases from V and 6 from J, leaving 22 bases between them. This CDR3 is 17 amino acids long. The CDR3 reads CASSTNPGQPTAGELFF. For the CDR3, the DNA is TGTGCCAGCAGCACCAACCCCGGACAGCCAACGGCCGGGGAGCTGTTTTTT.

The chain joins TRBV7-9 to TRBJ2-3; 12 positions match TRBD2. J gave up 4 bases and V 7 bases, and 9 bases lay outside the gene matches. The CDR3 contains 16 residues. Germline V gene lookup returns CDR1 SEHNR and CDR2 FQNEAQ (reference sequence). The CDR3 spells CASTPRASGGADTQYF. The CDR3 region has the DNA TGTGCCAGCACCCCGAGGGCTAGCGGGGGGGCAGATACGCAGTATTTT.

The chain is built from TRBV19 and TRBJ1-3; 7 nucleotides line up with TRBD1. This CDR3 comprises 19 residues. Germline values: CDR1 LNHDA, CDR2 SQIVND (reference sequence). J gave up 3 bases and V 2 bases, and 16 bases lay outside the gene matches. The CDR3 spells CASSISPGSTGIGGNTIYF. CDR3 coding DNA: TGTGCCAGTAGTATATCCCCCGGATCGACAGGGATAGGTGGAAACACCATATATTTT.

This clonotype was found a few times. This chain uses TRBV18 with TRBJ2-7, with a weak D call TRBD2 (5 bases). This CDR3 region has 14 residues. V was trimmed by 3 bases and J by 6 bases, leaving 15 bases between them. Germline V CDR1 and CDR2: KGHSH, LQKENI. This CDR3 reads CASSPPGNGGEQYF. In nucleotides, the CDR3 is TGTGCCAGCTCACCCCCGGGGAACGGTGGCGAGCAGTACTTC. Looking up the rest from reference TRBV18 and TRBJ2-7 gives the full variable domain: NAGVMQNPRHLVRRRGQEARLRCSPMKGHSHVYWYRQLPEEGLKFMVYLQKENIIDESGMPKERFSAEFPKEGPSILRIQQVVRGDSAAYFCASSPPGNGGEQYFGPGTRLTVT.

At least ten counts were recorded for this clonotype. This chain joins TRBV7-9 and TRBJ1-5; TRBD1 aligns across 7 bases. Germline values: CDR1 SEHNR, CDR2 FQNEAQ (reference sequence). The CDR3 consists of 16 residues. With 5 bases clipped from V and 2 bases from J, the junction kept 9 bases outside the gene matches. In DNA, the CDR3 is TGTGCCAGCAGCATAGGCCCAGGGGGTGGCAATCAGCCCCAGCATTTT. The encoded protein is CASSIGPGGGNQPQHF.

This clonotype was counted only a few times. The rearrangement joins TRBV7-2 to TRBJ2-1; unclear D gene. CDR3 length: 13 amino acids. Per the germline V gene, CDR1 is SGHTA and CDR2 is FQGNSA. The V end was cut by 3 bases, the J end by 7 bases, with 10 bases between. The CDR3 DNA sequence: TGTGCCAGCAGCTTGCCGGCGAGGAATGAGCAGTTCTTC. This encodes CASSLPARNEQFF. Variable domain in full (rest from reference TRBV7-2 and TRBJ2-1): GAGVSQSPSNKVTEKGKDVELRCDPISGHTALYWYRQSLGQGLEFLIYFQGNSAPDKSGLPSDRFSAERTGGSVSTLTIQRTQQEDSAVYLCASSLPARNEQFFGPGTRLTVL.

The CDR3 sequence: CSAPLAESYEQYF. The CDR3, as DNA: TGCAGTGCCCCACTAGCGGAGTCCTACGAGCAGTACTTC. V is TRBV20-1 and J is TRBJ2-7; 8 bases agree with TRBD2. The CDR3 has 13 residues. Germline loops: CDR1 DFQATT, CDR2 SNEGSKA (reference sequence). Unmatched junction bases numbered 5, after V lost 6 bases and J lost 1 base.

This clonotype came up many times. This sequence joins TRBV28 and TRBJ1-2, with 9 bases fitting TRBD1. Germline assignment: CDR1 MDHEN and CDR2 SYDVKM. V lost 5 bases and J lost 7; bases outside the gene matches: 11. The CDR3 loop spans 15 amino acids. The CDR3 sequence is CASSISGTGPVGYTF. The DNA for the CDR3 is TGTGCCAGCAGTATCTCCGGGACAGGGCCTGTTGGCTACACCTTC.

This clonotype was picked up a small number of times. V and J are TRBV19 and TRBJ1-2; unclear D gene. The V end lost 3 bases, the J end lost 2 bases, and 13 bases lay between the germline ends. This CDR3 is built from 15 residues. CDR1 LNHDA and CDR2 SQIVND come from the germline V gene (reference sequence). The CDR3 is CASSIIGSRNYGYTF. The CDR3 DNA reads as TGTGCCAGTAGTATCATCGGCAGCCGGAACTATGGCTACACCTTC.

To note about this clonotype: The junction shows a germline mismatch at one end, possibly a read error. The gene calls are TRBV7-2 and TRBJ2-1; D ambiguous. The CDR3 runs 13 residues. The germline CDR1 and CDR2 sequences are SGHTA and FQGNSA. The CDR3 is CASSFSTTMVQSF. CDR3 DNA: TGTGCCAGCAGCTTTAGTACCACAATGGTGCAGTCCTTC.

V gene TRBV7-4 combines with J gene TRBJ2-2; maybe TRBD2 (6 bases). Germline CDR1 and CDR2: SGHVT and SQSDAQ. V shed 7 bases and J shed 1 base, with 16 bases lying between them. CDR3 length: 16 residues. CDR3 loop: CASTNLLGGNTGELFF. DNA for the CDR3: TGTGCCAGCACCAACCTCTTGGGAGGGAACACCGGGGAGCTGTTTTTT.

This clonotype was picked up many times. The gene calls are TRBV7-8 and TRBJ2-1; no clear D gene. Trimming took 5 bases from V and 6 from J, leaving 11 bases between them. This CDR3 is 13 amino acids long. The germline V gene encodes CDR1 SGHVS and CDR2 FQNEAQ. The CDR3 spells CASSPGWVNEQFF. The CDR3, as DNA: TGTGCCAGCAGCCCAGGTTGGGTCAATGAGCAGTTCTTC. The full variable domain, rest sourced from reference TRBV7-8 and TRBJ2-1, is GAGVSQSPRYKVAKRGQDVALRCDPISGHVSLFWYQQALGQGPEFLTYFQNEAQLDKSGLPSDRFFAERPEGSVSTLKIQRTQQEDSAVYLCASSPGWVNEQFFGPGTRLTVL.

V gene TRBV5-1 combines with J gene TRBJ2-7; the D is unclear. The germline V and J ends were trimmed by 1 base and 2 bases, with 7 bases remaining between them. Per the germline V gene, CDR1 is SGHRS and CDR2 is YFSETQ. The CDR3 contains 13 residues. DNA of the CDR3: TGCGCCAGCAGCTTGTGGGGAACCTACGAGCAGTACTTC. Amino acid sequence: CASSLWGTYEQYF. The full variable domain, completed using reference TRBV5-1 and TRBJ2-7, is KAGVTQTPRYLIKTRGQQVTLSCSPISGHRSVSWYQQTPGQGLQFLFEYFSETQRNKGNFPGRFSGRQFSNSRSEMNVSTLELGDSALYLCASSLWGTYEQYFGPGTRLTVT.

The table lists this clonotype with a few counts. The rearrangement uses TRBV28 and TRBJ1-5; 7 bases match TRBD1. CDR3 length: 15 amino acids. CDR1 is MDHEN and CDR2 is SYDVKM in the germline V gene. Trimming took 5 bases from V and 6 from J; bases not matched to a gene: 10. This chain's CDR3 is CASSAPRGKGQPQHF. DNA of the CDR3: TGTGCCAGCAGTGCACCCAGGGGGAAGGGTCAGCCCCAGCATTTT. Drawing the rest from reference TRBV28 and TRBJ1-5, the complete variable domain is DVKVTQSSRYLVKRTGEKVFLECVQDMDHENMFWYRQDPGLGLRLIYFSYDVKMKEKGDIPEGYSVSREKKERFSLILESASTNQTSMYLCASSAPRGKGQPQHFGDGTRLSIL.

The table lists this clonotype with a few counts. The rearrangement links TRBV19 to TRBJ2-1; 9 bases align to TRBD2. Losses at the gene ends were 4 bases for V and 7 bases for J; bases not matched to a gene: 5. CDR3 size: 14 residues. CDR1 LNHDA and CDR2 SQIVND come from the germline V gene (reference sequence). DNA for the CDR3: TGTGCCAGTAGTAGCGGGAGGGCCCCGAATGAGCAGTTCTTC. It encodes CASSSGRAPNEQFF.

This clonotype appeared a few times. CDR3 in amino acids: CASRRGGLDTEAFF. The CDR3 DNA follows: TGTGCCAGCAGGAGAGGGGGATTGGACACTGAAGCTTTCTTT. The V gene is TRBV28, the J gene TRBJ1-1, with D perhaps matching TRBD1 (6 bases). Trimming took off 6 bases at V and 3 bases at J, with 14 bases between the two ends. Per germline, CDR1 MDHEN and CDR2 SYDVKM. The CDR3 is made up of 14 amino acids.

The chain uses TRBV20-1 and TRBJ2-3; 9 bases align to TRBD2. V lost 3 bases to trimming and J lost 4 bases; unmatched junction nucleotides: 2. The germline V gene encodes CDR1 DFQATT and CDR2 SNEGSKA (reference sequence). The CDR3 is made up of 13 amino acids. In nucleotides, the CDR3 is TGCAGTGCTAGTAGGACTAGCGCAGATACGCAGTATTTT. Encoded protein: CSASRTSADTQYF.

The rearrangement joins TRBV5-5 to TRBJ2-7; TRBD2 might be the D (5 bases). The V end lost 4 bases, the J end lost 6 bases, and 17 bases lay between the germline ends. The CDR3 has 14 residues. Germline CDR1 and CDR2: SGHKS and YYEKEE (reference sequence). The CDR3 loop is CASSPTWTGIEQYF. Written as DNA, the CDR3 is TGTGCCAGCAGCCCCACCTGGACTGGGATCGAGCAGTACTTC.

In regard to this clonotype: Lacking the conserved final phenylalanine or tryptophan, this CDR3 likely reflects a read error. The genes are TRBV29-1 and TRBJ1-1; D call uncertain. Germline assignment: CDR1 SQVTM and CDR2 ANQGSEA. The CDR3 runs 13 residues. The V and J ends lost 5 bases and 0 bases respectively, with 10 bases between them. The DNA of the CDR3 is TGCAGCGTTCCCCGGGAAGTGAACACTGAAGCTTTCGTT. This codes for CSVPREVNTEAFV.

V is TRBV28 and J is TRBJ1-6; D gene unclear. V dropped 1 base and J dropped 6 bases, with 13 bases sitting between them. Germline V gene sequence: CDR1 MDHEN, CDR2 SYDVKM. The CDR3 consists of 16 residues. The CDR3 DNA follows: TGTGCCAGCAGTTTATTAGGCCACGTACCTAATTCACCCCTCCACTTT. This encodes CASSLLGHVPNSPLHF. The variable domain in full, completed from reference TRBV28 and TRBJ1-6, reads DVKVTQSSRYLVKRTGEKVFLECVQDMDHENMFWYRQDPGLGLRLIYFSYDVKMKEKGDIPEGYSVSREKKERFSLILESASTNQTSMYLCASSLLGHVPNSPLHFGNGTRLTVT.

The chain has TRBV28 and TRBJ2-7, with D perhaps assigned TRBD1 or TRBD2 (6 bases each). The germline CDR1 and CDR2 sequences are MDHEN and SYDVKM. Trimming removed 5 bases from V and 3 bases from J, with 23 bases in between. The CDR3 runs to 17 residues. The DNA of the CDR3 is TGTGCCAGCAGTCCCTCCCGGTGGGGGGCGCCGATCTACGAGCAGTACTTC. It specifies CASSPSRWGAPIYEQYF.

This chain joins TRBV23-1 and TRBJ1-4, with 11 bases identical to TRBD1. TRBV23-1 carries the ORF label, with uncertain function. The CDR3 totals 18 residues. The V segment lost 4 bases and the J segment 8 bases; nucleotides outside the gene matches: 15. CDR3 protein: CASSPLGTGGSFSEKLFF. The CDR3 coding sequence is TGCGCCAGCAGTCCCTTAGGGACAGGGGGGTCATTTTCGGAAAAACTGTTTTTT.

The chain couples TRBV7-4 to TRBJ2-5; D gene ambiguous. V was pared by 2 bases and J by 4 bases, with 8 bases between. The CDR3 length is 13 residues. CDR1 is SGHVT, CDR2 SQSDAQ, per germline. The CDR3: CASSLNSRETQYF. CDR3 nucleotide sequence: TGTGCCAGCAGCTTAAACAGTCGAGAGACCCAGTACTTC.

This chain uses TRBV28 with TRBJ2-7; D may be TRBD1 or TRBD2 (5 bases each). The CDR3 sequence is 13 residues long. In germline, CDR1 is MDHEN, CDR2 SYDVKM. Trimming pared 6 bases from V and 6 bases from J, leaving 15 bases between. The CDR3 here is CASSPSTGGEQYF. The CDR3 DNA follows: TGTGCCAGCAGCCCATCTACAGGAGGCGAGCAGTACTTC.